This entry describes one TCR beta chain. V was clipped by 2 bases and J by 3 bases; unmatched bases: 4. This CDR3 comprises 14 residues. Germline CDR1 MDHEN, CDR2 SYDVKM. Sample time point: newly diagnosed GD, antithyroid drugs for less than 3 months. PBMC RNA served as the TCR library source. This entry is derived from a study of regulatory T cells in long-lasting Graves disease. Assembly of TCR beta libraries relied on iRepertoire HTBI primers together with Arm-PCR of CDR3 regions. TCRdb reprocessed the multiplex PCR reads via MiXCR and lists one record per CDR3 protein. The repertoire holds fewer than 500,000 distinct CDR3 sequences, with roughly 16% as singletons. These same data were also listed under a study on T cells in Graves' hyperthyroidism and ophthalmopathy.

This rearrangement joins TRBV28 to TRBJ2-7; 7 bases fit TRBD1. This TCR was recovered from a man aged 40-49 years with Graves disease. The input for sequencing was peripheral blood mononuclear cells (PBMCs), taken at new diagnosis, from a patient treated with antithyroid drugs. In nucleotides, the CDR3 is TGTGCCAGCAGTTTAAGGGACAGATACTACGAGCAGTACTTC. It encodes CASSLRDRYYEQYF.